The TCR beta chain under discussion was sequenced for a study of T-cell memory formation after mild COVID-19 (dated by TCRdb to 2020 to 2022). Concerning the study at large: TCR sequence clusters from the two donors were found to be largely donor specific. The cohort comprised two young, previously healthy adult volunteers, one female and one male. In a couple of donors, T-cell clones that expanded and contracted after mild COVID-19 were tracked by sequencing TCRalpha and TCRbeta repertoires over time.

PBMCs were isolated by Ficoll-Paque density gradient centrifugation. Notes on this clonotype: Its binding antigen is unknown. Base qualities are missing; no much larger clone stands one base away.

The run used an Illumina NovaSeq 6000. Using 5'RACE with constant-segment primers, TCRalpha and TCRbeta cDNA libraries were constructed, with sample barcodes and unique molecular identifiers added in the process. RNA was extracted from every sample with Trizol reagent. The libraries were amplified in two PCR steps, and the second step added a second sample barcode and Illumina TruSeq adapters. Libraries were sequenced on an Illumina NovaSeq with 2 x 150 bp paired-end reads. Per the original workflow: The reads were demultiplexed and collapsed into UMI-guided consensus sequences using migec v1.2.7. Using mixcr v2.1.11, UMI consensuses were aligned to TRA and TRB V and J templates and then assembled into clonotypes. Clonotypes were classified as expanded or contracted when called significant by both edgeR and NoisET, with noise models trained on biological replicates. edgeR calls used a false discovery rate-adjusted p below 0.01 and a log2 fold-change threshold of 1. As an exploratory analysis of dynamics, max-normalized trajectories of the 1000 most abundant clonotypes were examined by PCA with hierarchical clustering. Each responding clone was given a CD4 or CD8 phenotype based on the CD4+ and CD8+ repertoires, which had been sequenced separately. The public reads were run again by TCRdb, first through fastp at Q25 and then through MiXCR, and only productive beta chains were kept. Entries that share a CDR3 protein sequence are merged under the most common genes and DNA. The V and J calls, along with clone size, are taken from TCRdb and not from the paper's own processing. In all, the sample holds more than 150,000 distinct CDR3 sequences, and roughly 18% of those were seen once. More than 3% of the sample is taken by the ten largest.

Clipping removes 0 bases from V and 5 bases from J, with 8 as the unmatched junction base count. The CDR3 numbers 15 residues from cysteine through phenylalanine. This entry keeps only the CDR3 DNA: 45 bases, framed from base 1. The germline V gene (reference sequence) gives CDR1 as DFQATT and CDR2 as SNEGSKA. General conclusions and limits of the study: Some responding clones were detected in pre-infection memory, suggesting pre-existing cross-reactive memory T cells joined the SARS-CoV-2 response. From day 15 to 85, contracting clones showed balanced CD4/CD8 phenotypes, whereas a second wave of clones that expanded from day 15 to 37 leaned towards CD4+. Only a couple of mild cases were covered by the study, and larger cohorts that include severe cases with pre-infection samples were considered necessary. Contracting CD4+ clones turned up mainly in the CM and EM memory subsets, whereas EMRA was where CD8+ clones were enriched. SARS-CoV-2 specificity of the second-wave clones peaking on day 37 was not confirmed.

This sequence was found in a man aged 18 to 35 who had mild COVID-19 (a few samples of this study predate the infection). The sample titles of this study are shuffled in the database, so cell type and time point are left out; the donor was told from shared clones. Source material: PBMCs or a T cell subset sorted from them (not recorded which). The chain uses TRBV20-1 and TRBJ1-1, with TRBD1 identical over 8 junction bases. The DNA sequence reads TGCAGTGCTAGAGAGAGGACAGGGCGAGGAACTGAAGCTTTCTTT. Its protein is CSARERTGRGTEAFF.